A selection of T cell receptor beta chains follows, all from one sample in a study of shared clonotypes between healthy human individuals. TCRdb's table, derived via immunoSEQ multiplex PCR, lists solely in-frame clones and lacks some. The sample includes about 580,000 clones, roughly 98% seen only once; the top ten take approximately 0.3%. The specimen sequenced was naive CD8+ T cells sorted from blood. These receptor sequences come from a man aged 25 to 40 in good health. The CDR3 runs from the conserved cysteine through the conserved F or W. Fields, in order: clone size, D gene, V gene, J gene, CDR3 protein, CDR3 DNA. The D gene is left open where the match is weak. The size of a clone is reported for some rows only, either as once, few or many, or as a class for expanded clones.

clone size: NA
D gene: TRBD1
V gene: TRBV13
J gene: TRBJ1-2
CDR3 protein: CASSLEGAGTNYGYTF
CDR3 DNA: TGTGCCAGCAGCTTAGAGGGGGCAGGGACGAACTATGGCTACACCTTC

clone size: NA
D gene: NA
V gene: TRBV27
J gene: TRBJ1-2
CDR3 protein: CASRGEIDYGYTF
CDR3 DNA: TGTGCCAGCAGGGGGGAGATCGACTATGGCTACACCTTC

clone size: NA
D gene: NA
V gene: TRBV5-1
J gene: TRBJ2-5
CDR3 protein: CASSLRIGRQAETQYF
CDR3 DNA: TGCGCCAGCAGCTTGAGAATCGGGCGACAAGCGGAGACCCAGTACTTC

clone size: NA
D gene: NA
V gene: TRBV14
J gene: TRBJ2-7
CDR3 protein: CASSPAGTPLYEQYF
CDR3 DNA: TGTGCCAGCAGCCCCGCCGGGACTCCTCTCTACGAGCAGTACTTC

clone size: NA
D gene: NA
V gene: TRBV7-8
J gene: TRBJ2-1
CDR3 protein: CASSLESGALGEQFF
CDR3 DNA: TGTGCCAGCAGCTTAGAGAGTGGGGCCCTGGGTGAGCAGTTCTTC

clone size: NA
D gene: TRBD1
V gene: TRBV5-1
J gene: TRBJ2-7
CDR3 protein: CASSFRDRGYEQYF
CDR3 DNA: TGCGCCAGCAGCTTCCGGGACAGGGGCTACGAGCAGTACTTC

clone size: NA
D gene: TRBD2
V gene: TRBV7-7
J gene: TRBJ2-1
CDR3 protein: CAISTSGRIDEQFF
CDR3 DNA: TGTGCCATCTCGACTAGCGGGAGGATAGATGAGCAGTTCTTC

clone size: NA
D gene: NA
V gene: TRBV27
J gene: TRBJ2-2
CDR3 protein: CASMHTGELFF
CDR3 DNA: TGTGCCAGCATGCACACCGGGGAGCTGTTTTTT

clone size: NA
D gene: NA
V gene: TRBV6-5
J gene: TRBJ1-3
CDR3 protein: CASSYVFQTVGNTIYF
CDR3 DNA: TGTGCCAGCAGTTACGTTTTTCAGACAGTTGGAAACACCATATATTTT

clone size: NA
D gene: NA
V gene: TRBV11-2
J gene: TRBJ2-1
CDR3 protein: CASSQGPLHEQFF
CDR3 DNA: TGTGCCAGCAGCCAGGGGCCCCTACATGAGCAGTTCTTC

clone size: NA
D gene: NA
V gene: TRBV2
J gene: TRBJ1-1
CDR3 protein: CASSGETSMNTEAFF
CDR3 DNA: TGTGCCAGCAGTGGAGAAACTTCGATGAACACTGAAGCTTTCTTT

clone size: NA
D gene: NA
V gene: TRBV9
J gene: TRBJ1-2
CDR3 protein: CASSVGDRGYTF
CDR3 DNA: TGTGCCAGCAGCGTAGGGGATAGGGGCTACACCTTC

clone size: NA
D gene: NA
V gene: TRBV9
J gene: TRBJ1-5
CDR3 protein: CASSADAGPLPNQPQHF
CDR3 DNA: TGTGCCAGCAGCGCTGACGCCGGGCCCCTTCCGAATCAGCCCCAGCATTTT

clone size: NA
D gene: TRBD2
V gene: TRBV4-1
J gene: TRBJ2-5
CDR3 protein: CASSQGAGLAIETQYF
CDR3 DNA: TGCGCCAGCAGCCAAGGAGCCGGACTAGCAATAGAGACCCAGTACTTC

clone size: NA
D gene: NA
V gene: TRBV6-5
J gene: TRBJ2-7
CDR3 protein: CASGAGVHEQYF
CDR3 DNA: TGTGCCAGTGGGGCGGGTGTCCACGAGCAGTACTTC

clone size: NA
D gene: TRBD2
V gene: TRBV7-3
J gene: TRBJ2-1
CDR3 protein: CASSLTPETSGLGNEQFF
CDR3 DNA: TGTGCCAGCAGCTTAACGCCCGAGACTAGCGGTCTGGGAAATGAGCAGTTCTTC

clone size: few
D gene: TRBD2
V gene: TRBV13
J gene: TRBJ2-1
CDR3 protein: CASSTGTSGYNEQFF
CDR3 DNA: TGTGCCAGCAGTACCGGGACTAGTGGGTACAATGAGCAGTTCTTC

clone size: NA
D gene: NA
V gene: TRBV27
J gene: TRBJ2-7
CDR3 protein: CASSSETAPYYEQYF
CDR3 DNA: TGTGCCAGCAGTTCTGAGACAGCACCCTACTACGAGCAGTACTTC

clone size: NA
D gene: TRBD2
V gene: TRBV29-1
J gene: TRBJ2-1
CDR3 protein: CSGLTSGSYNEQFF
CDR3 DNA: TGCAGCGGACTGACTAGCGGGAGCTACAATGAGCAGTTCTTC

clone size: NA
D gene: TRBD2
V gene: TRBV18
J gene: TRBJ2-1
CDR3 protein: CASSGTPGGDNEQFF
CDR3 DNA: TGTGCCAGCTCAGGGACTCCGGGAGGAGACAATGAGCAGTTCTTC

clone size: NA
D gene: NA
V gene: TRBV9
J gene: TRBJ1-1
CDR3 protein: CASSVGGRTEAFF
CDR3 DNA: TGTGCCAGCAGCGTAGGGGGCCGCACTGAAGCTTTCTTT

clone size: once
D gene: NA
V gene: TRBV7-6
J gene: TRBJ1-4
CDR3 protein: CASSLGTTNEKLFF
CDR3 DNA: TGTGCCAGCAGCTTAGGGACAACTAATGAAAAACTGTTTTTT

clone size: NA
D gene: NA
V gene: TRBV5-6
J gene: TRBJ2-7
CDR3 protein: CASSPRDGRRYEQYF
CDR3 DNA: TGTGCCAGCAGCCCCCGGGATGGGAGAAGGTACGAGCAGTACTTC

clone size: NA
D gene: TRBD1
V gene: TRBV9
J gene: TRBJ2-7
CDR3 protein: CASSQPAQGAPSYEQYF
CDR3 DNA: TGTGCCAGCTCCCAACCAGCTCAGGGGGCCCCCTCCTACGAGCAGTACTTC

clone size: NA
D gene: NA
V gene: TRBV18
J gene: TRBJ1-1
CDR3 protein: CASSPERNTEAFF
CDR3 DNA: TGTGCCAGCTCACCAGAGAGGAACACTGAAGCTTTCTTT

clone size: NA
D gene: NA
V gene: TRBV13
J gene: TRBJ2-3
CDR3 protein: CASTHSATDTQYF
CDR3 DNA: TGTGCCAGCACACATTCCGCCACAGATACGCAGTATTTT

clone size: NA
D gene: NA
V gene: TRBV13
J gene: TRBJ1-2
CDR3 protein: CASSTPGNDYGYTF
CDR3 DNA: TGTGCCAGCAGCACCCCAGGGAACGATTATGGCTACACCTTC